A single T cell receptor (beta chain) is shown here with its context. Germline V gene sequence: CDR1 DFQATT, CDR2 SNEGSKA (reference sequence). CDR3 length equals 14 residues. V lost 3 bases to trimming and J lost 4 bases; unmatched junction nucleotides: 3. These data are taken from a study of blood T cells in healthy people across ages. Combining a sample-barcoded 5' primer with a J-beta primer mix, a second PCR ran for about 6 to 11 cycles. TCRdb itself ran the 5' RACE reads through MiXCR, one entry per CDR3 protein. The repertoire includes hundreds of thousands of distinct CDR3 sequences, 35% to 50% of them detected once, and about 32% sits in the top ten.

The source of this sequence is a man older than 75 in good health. Source material: blood. This chain links TRBV20-1 with TRBJ2-7; TRBD2 matches at 13 bases. This CDR3 reads CSARTSGRNYEQYF. The CDR3 region has the DNA TGCAGTGCTAGGACTAGCGGGAGGAATTACGAGCAGTACTTC.